These 11 T cell receptor beta chains were sequenced from one sample in a study of blood T cell repertoires in COVID-19. Clones were read by immunoSEQ multiplex PCR, and TCRdb kept only the in-frame ones, dropping some. The sample holds about 100,000 clones, 87% seen once. Sequenced material: peripheral blood. These receptors came from a man between 50 and 59 years old with active COVID-19.

V gene TRBV6-5 combines with J gene TRBJ1-6; 8 bases agree with TRBD1. Per the germline V gene, CDR1 is MNHEY and CDR2 is SVGAGI. J gave up 10 bases and V 11 bases, and 10 bases lay outside the gene matches. The length of the CDR3 is 13 residues. The CDR3 loop is CAGLDRAGSPLHF. The DNA for the CDR3 is TGTGCCGGACTGGACAGGGCAGGGTCACCCCTCCACTTT.

The chain employs TRBV18 and TRBJ1-2; no clear D gene. The CDR3 runs to 15 residues. Between the trimmed V and J ends, which lost 4 bases and 2 bases, there was a span of 14 bases. Germline CDR1 KGHSH, CDR2 LQKENI. This CDR3 is CASSLARPINYGYTF. The CDR3, as DNA: TGTGCCAGCTCACTGGCGCGGCCAATAAACTATGGCTACACCTTC.

This clone was seen more than once but under ten times. This rearrangement joins TRBV5-1 to TRBJ2-2; D uncertain. The length of the CDR3 is 16 residues. Per the germline V gene, CDR1 is SGHRS and CDR2 is YFSETQ. Trimming cost V 6 bases and J 0 bases, with 15 bases left between them. The CDR3 DNA sequence: TGCGCCAGCACCAAATTTGACAATCCGAACACCGGGGAGCTGTTTTTT. It codes for CASTKFDNPNTGELFF.

The rearrangement uses TRBV19 and TRBJ1-3, with TRBD1 as a possible D gene (5 bases). CDR1 is LNHDA and CDR2 is SQIVND in the germline V gene (reference sequence). The V end lost 9 bases, the J end lost 5 bases, and 17 bases lay between the germline ends. CDR3 length: 14 amino acids. In nucleotides, the CDR3 is TGTGCCAGCATCCCGGGGGTAGCAAGAAACACCATATATTTT. Amino acids: CASIPGVARNTIYF.

This rearrangement joins TRBV6-2 or TRBV6-3 to TRBJ2-7; D may be TRBD1 (5 bases). V was pared by 2 bases and J by 12 bases, with 8 bases between. This CDR3 has 10 residues. The germline V gene has CDR1 MNHEY and CDR2 SVGEGT. The CDR3 spells CASSYDRPYF. CDR3 nucleotides: TGTGCCAGCAGTTACGACAGACCGTACTTC.

This chain links TRBV6-5 with TRBJ2-3; 11 bases are a match to TRBD2. CDR3 length: 13 amino acids. The ends lost 7 bases at V and 10 bases at J; junction bases unmatched: 7. The germline V gene encodes CDR1 MNHEY and CDR2 SVGAGI. The CDR3 loop is CASTVAGGRSQYF. CDR3 nucleotide sequence: TGTGCCAGCACGGTAGCGGGGGGGAGGTCGCAGTATTTT.

The genes are TRBV4-3 and TRBJ1-4; 7 bases agree with TRBD1. The CDR3 loop spans 16 amino acids. Germline CDR1 and CDR2: LGHNA and YSLEER. V shed 2 bases and J 2 bases; nucleotides not matched to a gene: 5. The CDR3 coding sequence is TGCGCCAGCAGCCAAATTAGGGGGCGGACTAATGAAAAACTGTTTTTT. It yields the protein CASSQIRGRTNEKLFF.

V is TRBV5-4 and J is TRBJ2-2; 9 nucleotides agree with TRBD2. Germline V lookup: CDR1 SGHNT, CDR2 YYREEE (reference sequence). J was trimmed by 1 base and V by 4 bases; bases with no gene match: 5. There are 16 residues in the CDR3. The CDR3 loop is CASSISGGMNTGELFF. The CDR3 coding sequence is TGTGCCAGCAGCATTAGCGGGGGTATGAACACCGGGGAGCTGTTTTTT.

The J gene is TRBJ1-2, the V gene TRBV19; D may be TRBD1 (5 bases). Germline CDR1 reads LNHDA; CDR2 reads SQIVND (reference sequence). CDR3 length equals 15 residues. V was pared by 6 bases and J by 7 bases, with 21 bases between. The CDR3 DNA reads as TGTGCCAGTAGCTCCCTTAGGGGATTCCTCCTTGGCTACACCTTC. It is translated as CASSSLRGFLLGYTF.

This sequence joins TRBV3-1 (or the pseudogene TRBV3-2) and TRBJ2-1; D might be TRBD2 (5 bases). This CDR3 contains 13 residues. Germline CDR1 reads LGHDT; CDR2 reads YNNKEL (reference sequence). V lost 3 bases to trimming and J lost 10 bases, with 13 bases between them. For the CDR3, the DNA is TGTGCCAGCAGCCAGGCCGGGGTGGAGGAGCAGTTCTTC. It encodes CASSQAGVEEQFF.

In nucleotides, the CDR3 is TGTGCCAGCAGTCCGGGGACAGGGGGCGCAAACTATGGCTACACCTTC. It specifies CASSPGTGGANYGYTF. This sequence joins TRBV27 and TRBJ1-2; 12 positions match TRBD1. The CDR3 consists of 16 residues. J gave up 2 bases and V 5 bases, and 6 bases lay outside the gene matches. Germline V gene lookup returns CDR1 MNHEY and CDR2 SMNVEV (reference sequence).